These 21 T cell receptor beta chains originate from one sample sequenced in a study of regulatory T cells in long-lasting Graves disease. The time point: newly diagnosed GD, antithyroid drugs for less than 3 months. Isolated PBMC RNA provided the starting material for the TCR library. Construction of the TCR beta libraries employed iRepertoire HTBI primers in conjunction with Arm-PCR of CDR3 regions. MiXCR was run by TCRdb on the multiplex PCR reads, yielding one entry per CDR3 protein. The table has about 360,000 distinct CDR3 sequences, around 16% seen once. These data were also reused for a study on T cells in Graves' hyperthyroidism and ophthalmopathy.

The starting material was peripheral blood mononuclear cells (PBMCs), obtained at new diagnosis, from a patient treated with antithyroid drugs. Receptor source: a woman aged 18-35 years with Graves disease.

This clonotype has only a few counts. V and J are TRBV2 and TRBJ1-6; D not certain. There are 14 residues in the CDR3. Germline assignment: CDR1 SNHLY and CDR2 FYNNEI. The germline V and J ends were trimmed by 3 bases and 10 bases, with 13 bases remaining between them. Here the CDR3 DNA reads TGTGCCAGCAGTGATATCGGTGGGAGGTCACCCCTCCACTTT. It specifies CASSDIGGRSPLHF.

This clonotype was detected ten times or more. The chain links TRBV9 to TRBJ2-5, with D maybe TRBD1 (7 bases). The CDR3 loop spans 15 amino acids. Trimming cost V 8 bases and J 2 bases, with 19 bases left between them. Germline V gene sequence: CDR1 SGDLS, CDR2 YYNGEE. In DNA, the CDR3 is TGTGCCAGTAAAAAAGGAGGGACAGAACAAGAGACCCAGTACTTC. Translating it yields CASKKGGTEQETQYF.

In its sample, this clonotype was seen many times. The chain combines TRBV6-1 with TRBJ2-7, with D tentatively TRBD1 (6 bases). Germline assignment: CDR1 MNHNS and CDR2 SASEGT. This CDR3 contains 15 residues. The V end lost 0 bases, the J end lost 4 bases, and 13 bases lay between the germline ends. CDR3 nucleotide sequence: TGTGCCAGCAGTGAAGCGCAGTCCCAGGGGTACGAGCAGTACTTC. This encodes CASSEAQSQGYEQYF.

The sample holds a few counts of this clonotype. The chain joins TRBV13 to TRBJ2-5; no definite D call. Between the trimmed V and J ends, which lost 5 bases and 3 bases, there was a span of 10 bases. This CDR3 is 13 amino acids long. Germline CDR1 PRHDT, CDR2 FYEKMQ (reference sequence). The CDR3 bases are TGTGCCAGCAGCGACTGGGGTAAAGAGACCCAGTACTTC. It translates to CASSDWGKETQYF.

This clonotype has a count of ten or more. This chain uses TRBV12-3 or TRBV12-4 with TRBJ2-7; the D is unclear. The CDR3 covers 13 residues. V lost 1 base, J lost 11 bases, and 15 bases lay in between. DNA for the CDR3: TGTGCCAGCAGTTTAGGTTTCATGGCCGTAAAGTACTTC. It is translated as CASSLGFMAVKYF.

This clonotype was seen ten or more times. The chain has TRBV5-1 and TRBJ1-6, with D possibly matching TRBD1 (6 bases). Trimming removed 4 bases from V and 1 base from J, with 18 bases in between. Germline V gives CDR1 SGHRS, CDR2 YFSETQ. This CDR3 has 18 residues. The CDR3 DNA is TGCGCCAGCAGCCAATCCAGCCCGGGGGCATCCTATAATTCACCCCTCCACTTT. This gives the protein CASSQSSPGASYNSPLHF.

The chain uses TRBV19 and TRBJ1-5; TRBD1 might be the D (5 bases). Germline V lookup: CDR1 LNHDA, CDR2 SQIVND (reference sequence). There are 16 residues in the CDR3. Trimming cost V 3 bases and J 4 bases, with 16 bases left between them. CDR3 sequence reads: CASSIYPGGGNQPQHF. The CDR3 nucleotides are TGTGCCAGTAGTATTTATCCAGGTGGGGGGAATCAGCCCCAGCATTTT.

Concerning this clonotype itself: Just one base apart from a much larger clone, this may be a read error. The chain has TRBV12-3 or TRBV12-4 and TRBJ1-5, with D possibly being TRBD1 (6 bases). This CDR3 is 14 amino acids long. CDR3 region: CAGSLRQGNQPQHF. For the CDR3, the DNA is TGTGCCGGCAGTCTCCGACAGGGCAATCAGCCCCAGCATTTT.

The V gene is TRBV4-1, the J gene TRBJ2-2, with 7 bases lining up with TRBD1. There are 15 residues in the CDR3. The germline gives CDR1 MGHRA, CDR2 YSYEKL. V trimming: 3 bases; J trimming: 2 bases; junction bases outside the gene matches: 3. CDR3 sequence: CASSHRDRNTGELFF. DNA of the CDR3: TGCGCCAGCAGCCATAGGGACAGAAACACCGGGGAGCTGTTTTTT.

The chain combines TRBV3-1 with TRBJ1-2, with D hard to call. CDR1 LGHDT and CDR2 YNNKEL come from the germline V gene (reference sequence). The CDR3 runs to 15 residues. The ends were cut back, 1 base at V and 2 bases at J, with 11 bases in the middle. CDR3 nucleotides: TGTGCCAGCAGCCAAGTCGGGAACAGAAACTATGGCTACACCTTC. It specifies CASSQVGNRNYGYTF.

This clonotype was picked up a small number of times. The rearrangement uses TRBV20-1 and TRBJ2-3; 8 bases are shared with TRBD2. This CDR3 has 16 amino acids. V lost 8 bases, J lost 3 bases, and 16 bases stayed unmatched. Germline CDR1 reads DFQATT; CDR2 reads SNEGSKA (reference sequence). CDR3 nucleotide sequence: TGCAGTCCGAGATTCCCAGCGGGAGTGGGGACAGATACGCAGTATTTT. Translated, it gives CSPRFPAGVGTDTQYF.

This rearrangement joins TRBV5-1 to TRBJ2-1, with 12 bases lining up with TRBD1. The V gene's germline CDR1 is SGHRS and CDR2 YFSETQ. The ends lost 4 bases at V and 4 bases at J; junction bases unmatched: 3. The CDR3 runs 15 residues. CDR3 nucleotide sequence: TGCGCCAGCAGCCCGGGACAGGGGGCATACAATGAGCAGTTCTTC. This sequence encodes CASSPGQGAYNEQFF. Full variable domain (outside the CDR3, taken from reference TRBV5-1 and TRBJ2-1): KAGVTQTPRYLIKTRGQQVTLSCSPISGHRSVSWYQQTPGQGLQFLFEYFSETQRNKGNFPGRFSGRQFSNSRSEMNVSTLELGDSALYLCASSPGQGAYNEQFFGPGTRLTVL.

Ten or more counts support this clonotype. V is TRBV7-2 and J is TRBJ2-3; D gene ambiguous. The CDR3 runs 12 residues. Per germline, CDR1 SGHTA and CDR2 FQGNSA. Deletions cut 3 bases from V and 4 bases from J, with 5 bases between. For the CDR3, the DNA is TGTGCCAGCAGCTTTAAATCAGATACGCAGTATTTT. Protein: CASSFKSDTQYF.

Only a few counts were recorded for this clonotype. The J gene is TRBJ1-2, the V gene TRBV14; D remains unclear. The V end lost 4 bases, the J end lost 7 bases, and 13 bases lay between the germline ends. Germline V gives CDR1 SGHDN, CDR2 FVKESK. The CDR3 has 13 residues. The CDR3 is CASSPPDRRGYTF. CDR3 coding DNA: TGTGCCAGCAGCCCCCCGGACCGACGTGGCTACACCTTC.

This clonotype was found many times. V and J are TRBV18 and TRBJ1-2; TRBD1 aligns across 8 bases. Germline V gene lookup returns CDR1 KGHSH and CDR2 LQKENI. The length of the CDR3 is 15 residues. Losses at the gene ends were 0 bases for V and 5 bases for J; bases not matched to a gene: 5. This chain's CDR3 is CASSPPRQGTYGYTF. In DNA, the CDR3 is TGTGCCAGCTCACCACCCAGACAGGGGACTTATGGCTACACCTTC. Supplemented by reference TRBV18 and TRBJ1-2, the full variable domain reads NAGVMQNPRHLVRRRGQEARLRCSPMKGHSHVYWYRQLPEEGLKFMVYLQKENIIDESGMPKERFSAEFPKEGPSILRIQQVVRGDSAAYFCASSPPRQGTYGYTFGSGTRLTVV.

At least ten counts were recorded for this clonotype. At one of its ends the junction is not consistent with the germline gene, which may arise from a read error. The chain couples TRBV5-1 to TRBJ1-1; 7 bases line up with TRBD1. CDR3 length: 12 amino acids. CDR1 SGHRS and CDR2 YFSETQ come from the germline V gene. CDR3 loop: CASSTGQDEAFF. CDR3 sequence (DNA): TGTGCCAGCAGCACAGGACAGGATGAAGCTTTCTTT.

This clonotype was detected ten times or more. The chain couples TRBV5-1 to TRBJ1-6, with TRBD1 as a possible D gene (5 bases). This CDR3 comprises 14 residues. V dropped 4 bases and J dropped 6 bases, with 11 bases sitting between them. The germline CDR1 and CDR2 sequences are SGHRS and YFSETQ. The CDR3 sequence is CASSPDGANSPLHF. DNA of the CDR3: TGCGCCAGCAGCCCCGATGGGGCTAATTCACCCCTCCACTTT.

This clonotype showed up many times. The gene calls are TRBV3-1 and TRBJ1-6; no clear D. The CDR3 covers 17 residues. V was trimmed by 3 bases and J by 7 bases, leaving 19 bases between them. CDR1 LGHDT and CDR2 YNNKEL come from the germline V gene (reference sequence). Here the CDR3 reads CASSHFGQSISNSPLHF. The CDR3, as DNA: TGTGCCAGCAGCCATTTCGGGCAGTCAATTTCAAATTCACCCCTCCACTTT. The variable domain in full, with the rest retrieved from reference TRBV3-1 and TRBJ1-6, is DTAVSQTPKYLVTQMGNDKSIKCEQNLGHDTMYWYKQDSKKFLKIMFSYNNKELIINETVPNRFSPKSPDKAHLNLHINSLELGDSAVYFCASSHFGQSISNSPLHFGNGTRLTVT.

This clonotype was observed many times. The chain uses TRBV30 and TRBJ2-1, with D perhaps TRBD1 or TRBD2 (5 bases each). The CDR3 is made up of 13 amino acids. Germline V gene data show CDR1 as GTSNPN and CDR2 as SVGIG (reference sequence). Trimming shortened V by 2 bases and J by 9 bases, and 14 bases separated the two germline ends. The CDR3 here is CAWSPTGTSEQFF. The CDR3 DNA reads TGTGCCTGGAGTCCCACGGGGACCAGTGAGCAGTTCTTC.

This clonotype was picked up many times. The junction shows a germline mismatch at one end, possibly a read error. The chain joins TRBV20-1 to TRBJ2-1, with D unresolved. This CDR3 region has 11 residues. Germline V CDR1 and CDR2: DFQATT, SNEGSKA (reference sequence). This chain's CDR3 is CSARDKGIRSF. The DNA of the CDR3 is TGCAGTGCTAGAGATAAAGGGATTCGATCCTTC.

This clonotype was seen ten or more times. The chain couples TRBV11-2 to TRBJ2-7, with D possibly being TRBD2 (5 bases). Trimming cost V 1 base and J 5 bases, with 12 bases left between them. Germline lookup yields CDR1 SGHAT and CDR2 FQNNGV. There are 14 residues in the CDR3. As DNA, the CDR3 is TGTGCCAGCAGCTTAGGGGAGTGGCGGAACGAGCAGTACTTC. Translating gives CASSLGEWRNEQYF.